These 26 T cell receptor beta chains were all obtained from the same sample, sequenced in a study of CD8 T cells in Susac syndrome. The RNA input was roughly 0.45 to 1 ug, and it was reverse transcribed with random hexamers. TCRdb recomputed calls from the immunoSEQ multiplex PCR reads with MiXCR, one row per CDR3 protein. This sample has hundreds of thousands of distinct CDR3 sequences, with around 95% found just once. Sequenced input: CD4+ T cells from PBMCs. The receptors here all came from a human donor with multiple sclerosis.

The chain combines TRBV30 with TRBJ2-1; 8 bases match TRBD2. Losses at the gene ends were 3 bases for V and 6 bases for J; bases not matched to a gene: 7. The germline V gene encodes CDR1 GTSNPN and CDR2 SVGIG (reference sequence). The CDR3 spans 14 residues. CDR3 sequence: CAWRDPGTSNEQFF. Written as DNA, the CDR3 is TGTGCCTGGAGAGATCCCGGGACTAGCAATGAGCAGTTCTTC.

The chain joins TRBV20-1 to TRBJ1-2, with D possibly TRBD1 on 5 matching bases. V lost 1 base, J lost 2 bases, and 8 bases lay in between. CDR3 length: 13 amino acids. CDR1 is DFQATT, CDR2 SNEGSKA, per germline (reference sequence). CDR3 sequence: CSARVAGNYGYTF. The CDR3 nucleotides read TGCAGTGCTAGAGTGGCAGGGAACTATGGCTACACCTTC.

This sequence joins TRBV4-1 and TRBJ1-2; TRBD1 matches at 8 bases. V shed 3 bases and J 2 bases; nucleotides not matched to a gene: 5. CDR1 is MGHRA and CDR2 is YSYEKL in the germline V gene. This CDR3 spans 15 amino acids. CDR3 loop: CASSHHTGGNYGYTF. In nucleotides, the CDR3 is TGCGCCAGCAGCCACCATACAGGGGGAAACTATGGCTACACCTTC.

The V gene is TRBV12-3 or TRBV12-4, the J gene TRBJ2-7; 8 bases match TRBD2. This CDR3 is built from 15 residues. V shed 3 bases and J 2 bases; nucleotides not matched to a gene: 6. CDR3 region: CASSLSSGPTYEQYF. CDR3 in DNA: TGTGCCAGCAGTTTGTCTAGCGGGCCAACCTACGAGCAGTACTTC.

The count of this clonotype is one. The conserved closing phenylalanine or tryptophan is absent in this CDR3, likely reflecting a read error. The rearrangement joins TRBV12-3 or TRBV12-4 to TRBJ1-6; 7 bases are shared with TRBD1. The V segment lost 6 bases and the J segment 1 base; nucleotides outside the gene matches: 3. The CDR3 has 15 residues. DNA for the CDR3: TGTGCCAGCAGCCCGGGACAGTCCTATAATTCACCCCTCCACCTT. Its translation is CASSPGQSYNSPLHL.

The J gene is TRBJ2-5, the V gene TRBV28, with 11 positions matching TRBD1. V trimming: 6 bases; J trimming: 2 bases; junction bases outside the gene matches: 5. Germline V CDR1 and CDR2: MDHEN, SYDVKM. The CDR3 extends over 15 amino acids. DNA of the CDR3: TGTGCCAGCAGGGGGACAGGGGGGCAACAAGAGACCCAGTACTTC. It codes for CASRGTGGQQETQYF.

The V gene is TRBV18, the J gene TRBJ2-7; a possible D gene is TRBD2 (5 bases). The CDR3 covers 13 residues. Trimming left V 2 bases short and J 4 bases short, with 9 bases between. Germline V gives CDR1 KGHSH, CDR2 LQKENI. CDR3 coding DNA: TGTGCCAGCTCACCAACTAGTTGGTACGAGCAGTACTTC. Amino acids: CASSPTSWYEQYF.

The CDR3 region has the DNA TGCAGCGTTGAAGATTCTTTGCGAGTCAGAGAAGCTTTCTTT. The encoded protein is CSVEDSLRVREAFF. The chain is built from TRBV29-1 and TRBJ1-1; the D is unclear. The CDR3 loop spans 14 amino acids. The V end lost 0 bases, the J end lost 8 bases, and 16 bases lay between the germline ends. The germline V gene has CDR1 SQVTM and CDR2 ANQGSEA.

The CDR3 loop reads CSATWRAHQETQYF. The CDR3 nucleotides are TGCAGTGCTACATGGCGGGCCCACCAAGAGACCCAGTACTTC. The genes are TRBV20-1 and TRBJ2-5; D perhaps matches TRBD2 (5 bases). Germline CDR1 reads DFQATT; CDR2 reads SNEGSKA (reference sequence). The length of the CDR3 is 14 residues. Trimming took off 4 bases at V and 0 bases at J, with 12 bases between the two ends.

In this sample, this clonotype turned up once. For the CDR3, the DNA is TGTGCCAGCAGCTCCCGACAGGGAATCGCTGAAGCTTTCTTT. Encoded protein: CASSSRQGIAEAFF. The chain links TRBV5-4 to TRBJ1-1, with TRBD1 matching over 7 bases. The CDR3 totals 14 residues. V gave up 3 bases and J gave up 6 bases; unmatched junction bases: 8. CDR1 and CDR2 (germline): SGHNT, YYREEE (reference sequence). The entire variable domain, with the rest obtained from reference TRBV5-4 and TRBJ1-1, is as follows: ETGVTQSPTHLIKTRGQQVTLRCSSQSGHNTVSWYQQALGQGPQFIFQYYREEENGRGNFPPRFSGLQFPNYSSELNVNALELDDSALYLCASSSRQGIAEAFFGQGTRLTVV.

The rearrangement links TRBV20-1 to TRBJ1-2, with 7 bases matching TRBD1. The CDR3 runs to 13 residues. Germline trimming cut 0 bases from V and 4 bases from J; bases unmatched to any gene: 2. The germline CDR1 and CDR2 sequences are DFQATT and SNEGSKA (reference sequence). CDR3 sequence: CSARETGIYGYTF. The CDR3 coding sequence is TGCAGTGCTAGAGAGACAGGGATCTATGGCTACACCTTC.

The chain joins TRBV4-2 to TRBJ2-1; TRBD1 or TRBD2 may be the D gene (5 bases each). The ends were cut back, 1 base at V and 6 bases at J, with 10 bases in the middle. Per the germline V gene, CDR1 is LGHNA and CDR2 is YNFKEQ. The CDR3 has 14 residues. The chain's CDR3 is CASSQGGTSNEQFF. CDR3 DNA: TGTGCCAGCAGCCAAGGTGGGACCTCCAATGAGCAGTTCTTC.

This clonotype was seen a single time. This chain uses TRBV6-5 with TRBJ1-2; the D gene is possibly TRBD1 (5 bases). Germline CDR1 is MNHEY and CDR2 is SVGAGI. There are 14 residues in the CDR3. V was trimmed by 8 bases and J by 4 bases, leaving 17 bases between them. CDR3 sequence (DNA): TGTGCCAGCCAGGGCCGGGGCCCCATCTATGGCTACACCTTC. Translating gives CASQGRGPIYGYTF.

The chain carries TRBV20-1 and TRBJ2-5; no definite D call. Looked up from germline, CDR1 is DFQATT and CDR2 is SNEGSKA (reference sequence). The CDR3 has 12 amino acids. Trimming pared 5 bases from V and 7 bases from J, leaving 14 bases between. The CDR3 sequence is CSASGPARTQYF. CDR3 nucleotides: TGCAGTGCTTCCGGGCCCGCAAGGACCCAGTACTTC.

In this sample, this clonotype turned up once. V and J are TRBV12-5 and TRBJ1-6, with a tentative D call TRBD1 (5 bases). The length of the CDR3 is 14 residues. CDR1 and CDR2 from the germline V gene are LGHNT and FRNRAP. V dropped 3 bases and J dropped 10 bases, with 13 bases sitting between them. The CDR3 coding sequence is TGTGCTAGTGGTTTATCGGGACTTAACTCACCCCTCCACTTT. This gives the protein CASGLSGLNSPLHF.

The chain uses TRBV6-5 and TRBJ2-3, with D maybe TRBD2 (6 bases). Germline CDR1 is MNHEY and CDR2 is SVGAGI. This CDR3 has 13 amino acids. The V end was cut by 8 bases, the J end by 2 bases, with 11 bases between. Written as DNA, the CDR3 is TGTGCCAGCCGGTGGGAGGTCACAGATACGCAGTATTTT. Protein product: CASRWEVTDTQYF.

The J gene is TRBJ2-3, the V gene TRBV4-2; unclear D gene. This CDR3 comprises 15 residues. Trimming removed 5 bases at V and 4 bases at J, with 16 bases between. Germline-derived CDR1 and CDR2 are LGHNA and YNFKEQ. This CDR3 reads CASSTTRIAPDTQYF. The CDR3, as DNA: TGTGCCAGCAGCACGACAAGAATCGCCCCAGATACGCAGTATTTT.

This clonotype was detected only once. The chain carries TRBV29-1 and TRBJ2-1; D unclear. The CDR3 contains 15 residues. The germline V and J ends were trimmed by 3 bases and 4 bases, with 16 bases remaining between them. CDR1 and CDR2 (germline): SQVTM, ANQGSEA. DNA of the CDR3: TGCAGCGTTGAGCCGGAGACGCTCGATTACAATGAGCAGTTCTTC. This encodes CSVEPETLDYNEQFF.

The chain uses TRBV29-1 and TRBJ1-1, with D tentatively TRBD1 (5 bases). The length of the CDR3 is 14 residues. V lost 4 bases to trimming and J lost 0 bases, with 12 bases between them. Germline lookup yields CDR1 SQVTM and CDR2 ANQGSEA. CDR3 nucleotides: TGCAGCGTTGTGCGACAGACCATGAACACTGAAGCTTTCTTT. Amino acids: CSVVRQTMNTEAFF.

This rearrangement joins TRBV5-1 to TRBJ2-1; weak D call: TRBD1 (5 bases). V lost 5 bases and J lost 8, with 14 bases in between. There are 13 residues in the CDR3. The V gene's germline CDR1 is SGHRS and CDR2 YFSETQ. CDR3 loop: CASRYTQGYEQFF. Here the CDR3 DNA reads TGCGCCAGCAGATACACCCAGGGTTATGAGCAGTTCTTC.

The rearrangement links TRBV30 to TRBJ1-1, with unresolved D. V was clipped by 2 bases and J by 9 bases, with 7 bases between them. Germline V gene sequence: CDR1 GTSNPN, CDR2 SVGIG (reference sequence). The CDR3 is made up of 10 amino acids. CDR3 amino acids: CAWSRAKAFF. DNA of the CDR3: TGTGCCTGGAGTCGGGCTAAAGCTTTCTTT.

In DNA form, the CDR3 reads TGTGCCTGGACCTCTAGAGGGAACACTGAAGCTTTCTTT. Amino acid sequence: CAWTSRGNTEAFF. V gene TRBV30 combines with J gene TRBJ1-1, with D uncertain. Trimming pared 4 bases from V and 1 base from J, leaving 10 bases between. The CDR3 length is 13 residues. CDR1 GTSNPN and CDR2 SVGIG come from the germline V gene (reference sequence).

The chain couples TRBV7-2 to TRBJ1-2; tentative D call: TRBD1 (5 bases). Germline V gives CDR1 SGHTA, CDR2 FQGNSA. Trimming removed 4 bases at V and 7 bases at J, with 10 bases between. The CDR3 length is 12 residues. The CDR3 loop is CASSYPQGGYTF. DNA of the CDR3: TGTGCCAGCAGCTACCCCCAGGGTGGCTACACCTTC.

The rearrangement links TRBV12-3 or TRBV12-4 to TRBJ2-1; TRBD2 matches at 7 bases. The CDR3 length is 13 residues. V dropped 11 bases and J dropped 8; count of bases not matched to a gene: 12. As DNA, the CDR3 is TGTGCCTGCTCAGCGGGACTTGTGGATGAGCAGTTCTTC. Protein: CACSAGLVDEQFF.

The rearrangement links TRBV21-1 to TRBJ2-5; no check of the table's D call, TRBD1, against the DNA was made. TRBV21-1 is shown as a pseudogene. This CDR3 region has 14 residues. The CDR3 reads CASLGTPIQETQYF. CDR3 bases: TGTGCCAGCCTCGGGACACCTATACAAGAGACCCAGTACTTC.

This chain uses TRBV19 with TRBJ2-1; D perhaps matches TRBD2 (5 bases). Trimming took 5 bases from V and 5 from J, leaving 13 bases between them. There are 14 residues in the CDR3. The germline V gene has CDR1 LNHDA and CDR2 SQIVND (reference sequence). This CDR3 reads CASSGERNNNEQFF. Written as DNA, the CDR3 is TGTGCCAGTAGTGGCGAGCGGAATAACAATGAGCAGTTCTTC. The full variable domain, its missing parts supplied by reference TRBV19 and TRBJ2-1, is DGGITQSPKYLFRKEGQNVTLSCEQNLNHDAMYWYRQDPGQGLRLIYYSQIVNDFQKGDIAEGYSVSREKKESFPLTVTSAQKNPTAFYLCASSGERNNNEQFFGPGTRLTVL.